Sequencing of this T cell receptor (beta chain) was carried out in a study of CD8 T cells in Susac syndrome. Random hexamers primed reverse transcription of about 0.45 to 1 ug RNA. A single record per CDR3 protein comes from TCRdb applying MiXCR to the immunoSEQ multiplex PCR reads. Of around 200,000 distinct CDR3 sequences listed, 85% to 95% are singletons. Trimming removed 4 bases from V and 2 bases from J, with 12 bases in between. The CDR3 spans 14 residues. CDR1 and CDR2 (germline): DFQATT, SNEGSKA (reference sequence). The specimen sequenced was CD4+ T cells from PBMCs. The TCR sequence derives from a human donor in good health. The chain has TRBV20-1 and TRBJ1-5; D possibly corresponds to TRBD1 (5 bases). In DNA form, the CDR3 reads TGCAGTGCTACCGTTTGGGGGGGCAATCAGCCCCAGCATTTT. This codes for CSATVWGGNQPQHF.